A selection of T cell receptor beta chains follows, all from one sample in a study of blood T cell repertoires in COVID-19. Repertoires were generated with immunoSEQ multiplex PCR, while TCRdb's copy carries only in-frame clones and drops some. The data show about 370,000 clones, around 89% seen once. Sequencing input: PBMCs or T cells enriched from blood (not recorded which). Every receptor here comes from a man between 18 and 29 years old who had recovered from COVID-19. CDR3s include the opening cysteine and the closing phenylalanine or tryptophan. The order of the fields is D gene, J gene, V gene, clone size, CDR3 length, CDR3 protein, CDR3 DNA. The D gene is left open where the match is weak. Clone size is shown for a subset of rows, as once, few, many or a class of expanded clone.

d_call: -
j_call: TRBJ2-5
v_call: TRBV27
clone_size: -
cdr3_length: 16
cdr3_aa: CASSFPTNPYQETQYF
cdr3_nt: TGTGCCAGCAGTTTCCCGACTAACCCGTACCAAGAGACCCAGTACTTC

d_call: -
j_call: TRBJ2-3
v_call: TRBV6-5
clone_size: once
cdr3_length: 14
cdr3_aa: CASSPSGVGTAQYF
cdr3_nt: TGTGCCAGCAGTCCCTCGGGAGTGGGGACCGCGCAGTATTTT

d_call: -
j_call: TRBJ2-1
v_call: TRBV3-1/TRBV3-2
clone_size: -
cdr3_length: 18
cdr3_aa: CASSPRYSMLQGYNEQFF
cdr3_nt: TGTGCCAGCAGCCCGAGATATAGTATGCTCCAGGGTTACAATGAGCAGTTCTTC

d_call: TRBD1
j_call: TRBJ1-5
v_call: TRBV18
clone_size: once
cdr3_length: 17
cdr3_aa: CASSPSDRGRTYQPQHF
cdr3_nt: TGTGCCAGCTCACCTTCCGACAGGGGTCGGACCTATCAGCCCCAGCATTTT

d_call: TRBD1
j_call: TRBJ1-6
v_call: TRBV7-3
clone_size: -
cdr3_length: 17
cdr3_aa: CASSLKGRGTGDSPLHF
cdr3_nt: TGTGCCAGCAGCTTAAAGGGCCGAGGGACAGGGGACTCACCCCTCCACTTT

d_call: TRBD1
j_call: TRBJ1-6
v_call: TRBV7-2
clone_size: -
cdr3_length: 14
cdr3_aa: CASSAGTGTSPLHF
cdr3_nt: TGTGCCAGCAGCGCCGGGACAGGGACTTCACCCCTCCACTTT

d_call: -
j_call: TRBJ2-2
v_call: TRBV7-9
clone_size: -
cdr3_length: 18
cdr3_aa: CASSTPDIKRRITGELFF
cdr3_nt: TGTGCCAGCAGCACACCCGACATCAAGAGGAGGATCACCGGGGAGCTGTTTTTT

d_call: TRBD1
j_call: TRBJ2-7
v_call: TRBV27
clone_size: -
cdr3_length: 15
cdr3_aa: CASSSPGQGSYEQYF
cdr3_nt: TGTGCCAGCAGTTCTCCGGGACAGGGCTCCTACGAGCAGTACTTC

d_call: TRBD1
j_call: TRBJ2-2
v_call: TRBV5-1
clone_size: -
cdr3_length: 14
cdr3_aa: CASSLGQGSGELFF
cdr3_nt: TGCGCCAGCAGCTTGGGACAGGGGTCCGGGGAGCTGTTTTTT

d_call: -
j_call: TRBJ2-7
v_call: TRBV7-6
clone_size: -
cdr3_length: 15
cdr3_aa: CASSSDSGLNYEQYF
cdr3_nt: TGTGCCAGCAGTTCCGACTCAGGGTTGAACTACGAGCAGTACTTC

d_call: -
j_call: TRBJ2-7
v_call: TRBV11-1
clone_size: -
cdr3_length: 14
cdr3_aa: CASSSVGRDYEQYF
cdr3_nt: TGTGCCAGCAGCTCCGTGGGCCGAGACTACGAGCAGTACTTC

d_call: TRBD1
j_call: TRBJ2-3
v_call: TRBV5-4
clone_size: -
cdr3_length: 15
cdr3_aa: CASSIRTGGGRTQYF
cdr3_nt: TGTGCCAGCAGCATACGGACAGGGGGCGGACGGACGCAGTATTTT

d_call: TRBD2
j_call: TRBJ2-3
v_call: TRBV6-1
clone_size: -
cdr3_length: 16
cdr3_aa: CASSAGLAGFTDTQYF
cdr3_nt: TGTGCCAGCAGTGCAGGACTAGCGGGGTTCACAGATACGCAGTATTTT

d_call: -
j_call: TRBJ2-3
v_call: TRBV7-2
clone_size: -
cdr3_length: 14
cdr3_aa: CASSPGTSTDTQYF
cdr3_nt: TGTGCCAGCAGCCCGGGGACTAGCACAGATACGCAGTATTTT

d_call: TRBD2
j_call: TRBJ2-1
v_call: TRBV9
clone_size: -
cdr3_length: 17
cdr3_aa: CASSVGGSGRSYNEQFF
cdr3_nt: TGTGCCAGCAGCGTAGGAGGGAGCGGGAGGTCCTACAATGAGCAGTTCTTC

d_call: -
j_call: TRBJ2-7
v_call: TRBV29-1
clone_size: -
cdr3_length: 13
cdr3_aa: CSVDLTGSYEQYF
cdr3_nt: TGCAGCGTTGATTTGACGGGCTCCTACGAGCAGTACTTC